What follows are 20 T cell receptor beta chains derived from one specimen sequenced in a study of T cells in Graves' hyperthyroidism and ophthalmopathy. TCR beta CDR3 regions were amplified from RNA transcripts. First-round RT-PCR targeting the TCR CDR3 was performed with the HTBI primer set. TCRdb passed the multiplex PCR reads through MiXCR, listing each CDR3 protein once. Among about 380,000 distinct CDR3 sequences listed, more than 12% were seen once. The sequenced sample consisted of blood. The receptors derive from a woman in her twenties or thirties with Graves' ophthalmopathy.

Ten or more counts support this clonotype. CDR3 amino acids: CASSHQGAITNTEAFF. CDR3 in DNA: TGTGCCAGCTCCCACCAAGGGGCCATTACAAACACTGAAGCTTTCTTT. This chain connects TRBV18 to TRBJ1-1, with D possibly matching TRBD1 (5 bases). V shed 6 bases and J shed 2 bases, with 19 bases lying between them. The CDR3 is 16 residues long. Germline V CDR1 and CDR2: KGHSH, LQKENI.

This clonotype was seen many times. The V gene is TRBV2, the J gene TRBJ2-7, with 11 nucleotides matching TRBD1. The CDR3 is 14 residues long. Unmatched junction bases numbered 8, after V lost 8 bases and J lost 5 bases. Germline V gene sequence: CDR1 SNHLY, CDR2 FYNNEI. CDR3 residues: CASHQRTGGDEQYF. The CDR3 DNA sequence: TGTGCCAGCCACCAGAGGACAGGGGGCGACGAGCAGTACTTC.

There are a few counts of this clonotype. The V and J genes are TRBV29-1 and TRBJ2-7; TRBD1 matches at 7 bases. The junction had 8 bases not matched to a gene; V was cut back by 6 bases and J by 0 bases. Germline assignment: CDR1 SQVTM and CDR2 ANQGSEA. The CDR3 runs to 14 residues. CDR3 bases: TGCAGCGTAAGGTTAGGGGGCAACTCCTACGAGCAGTACTTC. It is translated as CSVRLGGNSYEQYF.

This clonotype was recorded many times. This chain uses TRBV18 with TRBJ2-5, with D unclear. The germline CDR1 and CDR2 sequences are KGHSH and LQKENI. This CDR3 has 12 amino acids. Trimming took 6 bases from V and 4 from J, leaving 9 bases between them. CDR3 bases: TGTGCCAGCTCCCAAGTAGGAGAGACCCAGTACTTC. Amino acid sequence: CASSQVGETQYF.

The V gene is TRBV28, the J gene TRBJ1-6, with TRBD1 as a possible D gene (5 bases). Germline V gives CDR1 MDHEN, CDR2 SYDVKM. With 1 base removed from V and 5 bases from J, the gap between germline ends came to 9 bases. The CDR3 loop spans 15 amino acids. CDR3 loop: CASSLLTADNSPLHF. The CDR3 coding sequence is TGTGCCAGCAGTTTATTGACAGCGGATAATTCACCCCTCCACTTT.

This clonotype was observed a handful of times. The genes are TRBV5-6 and TRBJ1-3; possible D gene TRBD1, 5 bases. The germline V and J ends were trimmed by 0 bases and 2 bases, with 12 bases remaining between them. The CDR3 is 16 residues long. CDR1 is SGHDT, CDR2 YYEEEE, per germline. The chain's CDR3 is CASSLGGKETGNTIYF. The CDR3 DNA reads as TGTGCCAGCAGCTTGGGGGGGAAAGAGACTGGAAACACCATATATTTT.

In its sample, this clonotype was seen many times. The chain recombines TRBV30 with TRBJ2-6, with 8 bases fitting TRBD1. Per the germline V gene, CDR1 is GTSNPN and CDR2 is SVGIG (reference sequence). There are 15 residues in the CDR3. The trim removed 5 bases at V and 0 bases at J, leaving 3 bases unmatched. In nucleotides, the CDR3 is TGTGCCTGGGGGCAGGGGGCCTCTGGGGCCAACGTCCTGACTTTC. Protein sequence: CAWGQGASGANVLTF.

This clonotype was detected ten times or more. This chain uses TRBV30 with TRBJ1-1; D is perhaps TRBD1 (5 bases). The CDR3 loop spans 13 amino acids. The V end lost 5 bases, the J end lost 1 base, and 11 bases lay between the germline ends. The germline V gene encodes CDR1 GTSNPN and CDR2 SVGIG (reference sequence). CDR3 sequence reads: CAWLGLKNTEAFF. In DNA form, the CDR3 reads TGTGCCTGGTTGGGACTTAAGAACACTGAAGCTTTCTTT.

There are a few counts of this clonotype. This chain joins TRBV6-1 and TRBJ1-1, with a tentative D call TRBD1 (5 bases). The germline V and J ends were trimmed by 6 bases and 3 bases, with 17 bases remaining between them. CDR1 is MNHNS, CDR2 SASEGT, per germline. This CDR3 is 15 amino acids long. CDR3 nucleotides: TGTGCCAGCAGAGATTTCGGGGGGGGTGACACTGAAGCTTTCTTT. Protein product: CASRDFGGGDTEAFF.

This clonotype was seen ten or more times. V and J are TRBV28 and TRBJ1-1; D is ambiguous. This CDR3 spans 16 amino acids. Deletions cut 5 bases from V and 1 base from J, with 17 bases between. The V gene's germline CDR1 is MDHEN and CDR2 SYDVKM. The CDR3 sequence: CASSLGSGETNTEAFF. CDR3 in DNA: TGTGCCAGCAGTCTTGGGTCCGGTGAGACGAACACTGAAGCTTTCTTT.

This clonotype was counted many times. The genes are TRBV20-1 and TRBJ1-1; perhaps TRBD1 as D (6 bases). CDR3 size: 15 residues. The germline V gene has CDR1 DFQATT and CDR2 SNEGSKA (reference sequence). The CDR3 DNA sequence: TGCAGCGGTGTTCGGGGGCTGATACCGAACACTGAAGCTTTCTTT. Translating it yields CSGVRGLIPNTEAFF.

This clonotype was seen at least ten times. The rearrangement uses TRBV7-2 and TRBJ2-4, with D possibly being TRBD1 (5 bases). This CDR3 spans 17 amino acids. Germline-derived CDR1 and CDR2 are SGHTA and FQGNSA. V lost 0 bases and J 7 bases, leaving 19 bases between the germline ends. The chain's CDR3 is CASSLAVRLGQGNIQYF. In DNA, the CDR3 is TGTGCCAGCAGCTTAGCTGTAAGGCTCGGGCAGGGCAACATTCAGTACTTC.

There are many counts of this clonotype. The chain couples TRBV7-2 to TRBJ2-7; 9 bases line up with TRBD2. V dropped 4 bases and J dropped 6; count of bases not matched to a gene: 19. The CDR3 runs 18 residues. From germline, CDR1 is SGHTA and CDR2 FQGNSA. The CDR3 DNA reads as TGTGCCAGCAGCTACCCTAGCGGGGAAAAACCCTACCCGGGCGAGCAGTACTTC. It codes for CASSYPSGEKPYPGEQYF. Full variable domain (rest looked up from reference TRBV7-2 and TRBJ2-7): GAGVSQSPSNKVTEKGKDVELRCDPISGHTALYWYRQSLGQGLEFLIYFQGNSAPDKSGLPSDRFSAERTGGSVSTLTIQRTQQEDSAVYLCASSYPSGEKPYPGEQYFGPGTRLTVT.

This clonotype was counted ten times or more. The chain employs TRBV7-2 and TRBJ2-5; no definite D call. This CDR3 spans 15 amino acids. Trimming stripped 2 bases from V and 1 base from J, with 11 bases between. The germline gives CDR1 SGHTA, CDR2 FQGNSA. The CDR3 loop reads CASSLMVRRQETQYF. CDR3 DNA sequence: TGTGCCAGCAGCTTAATGGTCAGGCGCCAAGAGACCCAGTACTTC.

This clonotype was seen repeatedly, ten times or more. The rearrangement links TRBV6-1 to TRBJ1-1, with unresolved D. Germline V gene lookup returns CDR1 MNHNS and CDR2 SASEGT. The ends were cut back, 5 bases at V and 4 bases at J, with 14 bases in the middle. The CDR3 is made up of 14 amino acids. The CDR3 loop is CASSYGWLGTEAFF. CDR3 nucleotide sequence: TGTGCCAGCAGTTACGGCTGGTTGGGCACTGAAGCTTTCTTT.

About this clonotype: Given a much more abundant clone one base away, this may be a read error. The CDR3 region is CASSSGGALAVYNEQFF. DNA for the CDR3: TGTGCCAGCAGCTCCGGGGGAGCCTTGGCGGTTTACAATGAGCAGTTCTTC. The chain uses TRBV7-3 and TRBJ2-1; TRBD2 might be the D (6 bases). Germline assignment: CDR1 SGHTA and CDR2 FQGTGA. This CDR3 spans 17 amino acids. V was pared by 4 bases and J by 4 bases, with 20 bases between. Full variable domain (rest looked up from reference TRBV7-3 and TRBJ2-1): GAGVSQTPSNKVTEKGKYVELRCDPISGHTALYWYRQSLGQGPEFLIYFQGTGAADDSGLPNDRFFAVRPEGSVSTLKIQRTERGDSAVYLCASSSGGALAVYNEQFFGPGTRLTVL.

The chain combines TRBV5-1 with TRBJ1-1; D perhaps matches TRBD1 (6 bases). The CDR3 covers 14 residues. Germline V CDR1 and CDR2: SGHRS, YFSETQ. Trimming cost V 4 bases and J 4 bases, with 14 bases left between them. CDR3 DNA sequence: TGCGCCAGCAGCAATGGTGGGGGCCCCACTGAAGCTTTCTTT. Its translation: CASSNGGGPTEAFF.

Ten or more counts support this clonotype. V and J are TRBV28 and TRBJ1-6; the D gene is possibly TRBD1 (6 bases). The CDR3 contains 14 residues. Germline V gene lookup returns CDR1 MDHEN and CDR2 SYDVKM. The V end was cut by 7 bases, the J end by 10 bases, with 17 bases between. The CDR3 DNA reads as TGTGCCAGCACCCCGGGGGGGGCGAGGTCACCCCTCCACTTT. This codes for CASTPGGARSPLHF. Full variable domain (outside the CDR3, taken from reference TRBV28 and TRBJ1-6): DVKVTQSSRYLVKRTGEKVFLECVQDMDHENMFWYRQDPGLGLRLIYFSYDVKMKEKGDIPEGYSVSREKKERFSLILESASTNQTSMYLCASTPGGARSPLHFGNGTRLTVT.

This clonotype was picked up one time. The chain is built from TRBV20-1 and TRBJ2-6; D is undetermined. Germline-derived CDR1 and CDR2 are DFQATT and SNEGSKA (reference sequence). CDR3 size: 18 residues. Trimming took off 1 base at V and 0 bases at J, with 16 bases between the two ends. This CDR3 is CSARVAAYSGSGANVLTF. In nucleotides, the CDR3 is TGCAGTGCTAGAGTCGCAGCCTACTCGGGCTCTGGGGCCAACGTCCTGACTTTC.

This sequence joins TRBV19 and TRBJ2-3; 8 bases agree with TRBD1. CDR1 is LNHDA, CDR2 SQIVND, per germline (reference sequence). The V gene end was trimmed by 8 bases and the J gene end by 4 bases; junction bases not matched to a gene: 8. CDR3 size: 14 residues. In DNA form, the CDR3 reads TGTGCCAGTTCGACAGGGGCCTCCGCAGATACGCAGTATTTT. As protein: CASSTGASADTQYF.